Following are 19 T cell receptor beta chains from one sample sequenced in a study of T cell repertoires in cytomegalovirus infection. In TCRdb, the reads were re-called with MiXCR into one record per CDR3 protein. The sample carries fewer than 350,000 distinct CDR3 sequences, around 9.5% recorded once. Sequencing used PBMCs. These receptors came from a human donor in good health (CMV status not recorded). Some clones in this sample may be carry-over from other donors' samples.

Details on this clonotype: The conserved phenylalanine or tryptophan normally closing the CDR3 is absent here, so this likely arose from a read error. Because the CDR3's place on the DNA is in doubt, the DNA is left out and the CDR3 is given as listed by TCRdb. V usage is TRBV20-1 and J usage is TRBJ2-5; TRBD2 is taken as the D call from the table, unchecked against the DNA. Looked up from germline, CDR1 is DFQATT and CDR2 is SNEGSKA (reference sequence). Both ends counted, the CDR3 spans 11 residues. CDR3: CSARGPGLAVL.

This clonotype was observed at least ten times. DNA for the CDR3: TGTGCCAGCAGCTTCGCCGGGACAGGCAATCAGCCCCAGCATTTT. It translates to CASSFAGTGNQPQHF. V usage is TRBV7-2 and J usage is TRBJ1-5; the match to TRBD1 covers 7 bases. Germline V gene sequence: CDR1 SGHTA, CDR2 FQGNSA. V was clipped by 3 bases and J by 2 bases; unmatched bases: 4. This CDR3 spans 15 amino acids.

V and J are TRBV7-2 and TRBJ2-2, with D perhaps TRBD2 (5 bases). Germline V CDR1 and CDR2: SGHTA, FQGNSA. V was clipped by 3 bases and J by 6 bases, with 14 bases between them. The CDR3 is made up of 15 amino acids. The CDR3 nucleotides are TGTGCCAGCAGCTTCGCTAGCAGAGGGTCCGGGGAGCTGTTTTTT. Translated, it gives CASSFASRGSGELFF.

Many counts were recorded for this clonotype. The chain carries TRBV7-6 and TRBJ2-3; 8 bases fit TRBD1. Per germline, CDR1 SGHVS and CDR2 FNYEAQ. Losses at the gene ends were 0 bases for V and 1 base for J; bases not matched to a gene: 18. This CDR3 has 21 residues. The CDR3 loop is CASSLAVTGVGPGIGTDTQYF. Here the CDR3 DNA reads TGTGCCAGCAGCTTAGCGGTGACAGGGGTCGGCCCCGGAATAGGCACAGATACGCAGTATTTT.

This clonotype came up a few times. V and J are TRBV7-9 and TRBJ1-1, with a tentative D call TRBD1 (6 bases). Germline-derived CDR1 and CDR2 are SEHNR and FQNEAQ (reference sequence). This CDR3 spans 16 amino acids. Trimming removed 6 bases at V and 2 bases at J, with 19 bases between. The CDR3 sequence: CASSPRGGKINTEAFF. CDR3 nucleotides: TGTGCCAGCAGTCCAAGAGGGGGGAAGATCAACACTGAAGCTTTCTTT.

The table lists this clonotype with many counts. The V and J genes are TRBV28 and TRBJ2-1, with D perhaps TRBD2 (6 bases). Germline CDR1 MDHEN, CDR2 SYDVKM. This CDR3 has 16 amino acids. V lost 6 bases and J lost 2, with 17 bases in between. CDR3 sequence reads: CASSPPEGLPYNEQFF. The CDR3 nucleotides are TGTGCCAGCAGCCCCCCGGAGGGCCTACCCTACAATGAGCAGTTCTTC.

The rearrangement joins TRBV7-6 to TRBJ2-1, with TRBD2 as a possible D gene (6 bases). Trimming pared 5 bases from V and 4 bases from J, leaving 12 bases between. The CDR3 sequence is 14 residues long. Germline CDR1 reads SGHVS; CDR2 reads FNYEAQ. The CDR3 protein is CASSPPGVYNEQFF. CDR3 coding DNA: TGTGCCAGCAGCCCCCCGGGGGTGTACAATGAGCAGTTCTTC.

This clonotype was detected many times. V gene TRBV7-2 combines with J gene TRBJ2-5, with 8 bases identical to TRBD1. Germline loops: CDR1 SGHTA, CDR2 FQGNSA. Germline trimming cut 1 base from V and 2 bases from J; bases unmatched to any gene: 6. CDR3 length: 16 residues. The CDR3 nucleotides read TGTGCCAGCAGCTTAGGTCAGGGGGCAGGTCAAGAGACCCAGTACTTC. Translated: CASSLGQGAGQETQYF. The complete variable domain, with remaining parts taken from reference TRBV7-2 and TRBJ2-5, reads GAGVSQSPSNKVTEKGKDVELRCDPISGHTALYWYRQSLGQGLEFLIYFQGNSAPDKSGLPSDRFSAERTGGSVSTLTIQRTQQEDSAVYLCASSLGQGAGQETQYFGPGTRLLVL.

The chain is built from TRBV7-9 and TRBJ2-5; D uncertain. The CDR3 runs to 15 residues. V lost 4 bases and J lost 5, with 17 bases in between. The germline gives CDR1 SEHNR, CDR2 FQNEAQ (reference sequence). CDR3 coding DNA: TGTGCCAGCAGCTCCGATTACTCGGGTCAGGAGACCCAGTACTTC. Its translation is CASSSDYSGQETQYF.

This clonotype was observed many times. The chain combines TRBV7-2 with TRBJ1-1; no clear D gene. This CDR3 spans 15 amino acids. CDR1 is SGHTA, CDR2 FQGNSA, per germline. V dropped 5 bases and J dropped 2 bases, with 15 bases sitting between them. CDR3 in amino acids: CASSPQFGSNTEAFF. The CDR3 nucleotides are TGTGCCAGCAGCCCTCAGTTTGGAAGTAACACTGAAGCTTTCTTT.

The V call is TRBV7-9, the J call TRBJ1-2; no clear D. Per the germline V gene, CDR1 is SEHNR and CDR2 is FQNEAQ (reference sequence). V shed 1 base and J shed 12 bases, with 12 bases lying between them. The CDR3 length is 12 residues. CDR3 DNA sequence: TGTGCCAGCAGCTTAGACCGAATGGGGAACACCTTC. Amino acid sequence: CASSLDRMGNTF.

This rearrangement joins TRBV6-2 or TRBV6-3 to TRBJ1-1; perhaps TRBD1 as D (6 bases). The CDR3 spans 13 residues. The V gene's germline CDR1 is MNHEY and CDR2 SVGEGT. V lost 7 bases and J 7 bases, leaving 16 bases between the germline ends. CDR3 sequence (DNA): TGTGCCAGCATTGGGGCAGGGGAGCTTGAAGCTTTCTTT. It translates to CASIGAGELEAFF.

This clonotype was seen at least ten times. The chain employs TRBV7-2 and TRBJ1-2, with a tentative D call TRBD1 (5 bases). Germline CDR1 is SGHTA and CDR2 is FQGNSA. V lost 5 bases, J lost 3 bases, and 16 bases lay in between. CDR3 length: 15 residues. This chain's CDR3 is CASSPRGLKHYGYTF. The DNA of the CDR3 is TGTGCCAGCAGCCCAAGGGGACTGAAGCACTATGGCTACACCTTC.

This clonotype was detected ten times or more. This chain connects TRBV20-1 to TRBJ2-3, with 10 bases fitting TRBD2. V lost 6 bases to trimming and J lost 5 bases; unmatched junction nucleotides: 5. The CDR3 sequence is 13 residues long. In germline, CDR1 is DFQATT, CDR2 SNEGSKA (reference sequence). The CDR3 coding sequence is TGCAGTGCGCCAGCGGGGGGGAGAGATACGCAGTATTTT. It encodes CSAPAGGRDTQYF.

This clonotype was observed many times. The chain links TRBV6-1 to TRBJ2-3; perhaps D is TRBD1 or TRBD2 (5 bases each). Germline values: CDR1 MNHNS, CDR2 SASEGT. The CDR3 length is 15 residues. V was trimmed by 2 bases and J by 2 bases, leaving 11 bases between them. The CDR3 protein is CASSEISGLTDTQYF. The CDR3 DNA reads TGTGCCAGCAGTGAAATTTCGGGGCTCACAGATACGCAGTATTTT.

This clonotype was observed at least ten times. The chain recombines TRBV7-2 with TRBJ2-7; D perhaps matches TRBD1 (5 bases). The CDR3 runs to 12 residues. Germline CDR1 and CDR2: SGHTA and FQGNSA. The germline V and J ends were trimmed by 3 bases and 7 bases, with 10 bases remaining between them. CDR3 nucleotides: TGTGCCAGCAGCTTGGGGCTGGGAGAGCAGTACTTC. It is translated as CASSLGLGEQYF. Filled out from reference TRBV7-2 and TRBJ2-7, the complete variable domain reads GAGVSQSPSNKVTEKGKDVELRCDPISGHTALYWYRQSLGQGLEFLIYFQGNSAPDKSGLPSDRFSAERTGGSVSTLTIQRTQQEDSAVYLCASSLGLGEQYFGPGTRLTVT.

In its sample, this clonotype was seen many times. The V and J genes are TRBV4-1 and TRBJ2-7, with 9 positions matching TRBD2. This CDR3 contains 17 residues. J gave up 7 bases and V 0 bases, and 13 bases lay outside the gene matches. The V gene's germline CDR1 is MGHRA and CDR2 YSYEKL. The CDR3 region has the DNA TGCGCCAGCAGCCAAGAACGCGGCGGGAGGGCAGGGTGGGAGCAGTACTTC. Residues: CASSQERGGRAGWEQYF.

This clonotype was counted only a few times. The rearrangement uses TRBV6-1 and TRBJ1-2; D not resolved. V was trimmed by 10 bases and J by 2 bases, leaving 20 bases between them. CDR1 is MNHNS and CDR2 is SASEGT in the germline V gene. This CDR3 region has 15 residues. CDR3: CATLTGESRNYGYTF. In DNA form, the CDR3 reads TGTGCCACCCTTACCGGGGAATCAAGAAACTATGGCTACACCTTC.

The chain employs TRBV6-5 and TRBJ2-7; 7 bases are shared with TRBD2. Germline CDR1 and CDR2: MNHEY and SVGAGI. J gave up 4 bases and V 3 bases, and 9 bases lay outside the gene matches. CDR3 size: 15 residues. The CDR3 loop is CASSYEVGSGYEQYF. The CDR3 DNA is TGTGCCAGCAGTTATGAAGTGGGTAGCGGGTACGAGCAGTACTTC.